One and the same sample provided the 10 T cell receptor beta chains below, sequenced in a study of cytomegalovirus exposure and HLA in healthy donors. The PCR ran on 60 Vbeta and 13 Jbeta primers. Sequencing used immunoSEQ multiplex PCR; TCRdb keeps in-frame clones, though not all of them. The data hold about 150,000 clones, with nearly 80% observed a single time. Material: PBMCs. These receptor sequences come from a middle-aged woman in good health and CMV-seronegative.

This sequence joins TRBV5-4 and TRBJ1-4; the D gene is possibly TRBD1 (5 bases). The germline CDR1 and CDR2 sequences are SGHNT and YYREEE (reference sequence). Trimming stripped 1 base from V and 0 bases from J, with 13 bases between. CDR3 length: 17 residues. This chain's CDR3 is CASSLRGRAATNEKLFF. In nucleotides, the CDR3 is TGTGCCAGCAGCTTGAGAGGCAGGGCCGCAACTAATGAAAAACTGTTTTTT. The full variable domain, its missing parts supplied by reference TRBV5-4 and TRBJ1-4, is ETGVTQSPTHLIKTRGQQVTLRCSSQSGHNTVSWYQQALGQGPQFIFQYYREEENGRGNFPPRFSGLQFPNYSSELNVNALELDDSALYLCASSLRGRAATNEKLFFGSGTQLSVL.

This clone was counted a single time. This chain connects TRBV30 to TRBJ1-1; TRBD1 might be the D (5 bases). Germline loops: CDR1 GTSNPN, CDR2 SVGIG (reference sequence). Trimming took off 5 bases at V and 3 bases at J, with 13 bases between the two ends. The CDR3 is 13 residues long. CDR3 sequence (DNA): TGTGCCTGGCGTAACAGGTTCGACACTGAAGCTTTCTTT. Its protein product is CAWRNRFDTEAFF.

This clone was counted a few times. A read error may account for a junction end that differs from germline. CDR3 in DNA: TGTTCCAGCAGCTTAGTCCCGGTGACAGGGACTTATAATCAGCCCCAGCATTTT. Translation: CSSSLVPVTGTYNQPQHF. V and J are TRBV7-9 and TRBJ1-5, with 7 positions matching TRBD1. The germline CDR1 and CDR2 sequences are SEHNR and FQNEAQ (reference sequence). The CDR3 contains 18 residues.

The chain couples TRBV2 to TRBJ2-2, with D perhaps TRBD1 (5 bases). Trimming took 6 bases from V and 0 from J, leaving 11 bases between them. The germline V gene has CDR1 SNHLY and CDR2 FYNNEI. This CDR3 is 15 amino acids long. CDR3 sequence: CASRPPQANTGELFF. CDR3 DNA: TGTGCCAGCAGACCCCCACAGGCGAACACCGGGGAGCTGTTTTTT.

V is TRBV19 and J is TRBJ1-1; the D is unclear. Germline lookup yields CDR1 LNHDA and CDR2 SQIVND (reference sequence). Trimming took off 5 bases at V and 5 bases at J, with 12 bases between the two ends. This CDR3 region has 13 residues. The CDR3 here is CASSRSRGTEAFF. CDR3 bases: TGTGCCAGTAGTCGATCTAGAGGGACTGAAGCTTTCTTT.

J is TRBJ2-1 and V is TRBV9, with a weak D call TRBD1 (6 bases). CDR1 is SGDLS and CDR2 is YYNGEE in the germline V gene. This CDR3 contains 14 residues. V shed 4 bases and J shed 1 base, with 9 bases lying between them. The CDR3 region has the DNA TGTGCCAGCAGCCCCCAGGGGTCCTACAATGAGCAGTTCTTC. Its protein is CASSPQGSYNEQFF. The complete variable domain, with remaining parts taken from reference TRBV9 and TRBJ2-1, reads DSGVTQTPKHLITATGQRVTLRCSPRSGDLSVYWYQQSLDQGLQFLIQYYNGEERAKGNILERFSAQQFPDLHSELNLSSLELGDSALYFCASSPQGSYNEQFFGPGTRLTVL.

The gene calls are TRBV4-1 and TRBJ2-5; weak D call: TRBD1 (6 bases). The DNA end favors TRBJ2-7, so the J call may be wrong. The CDR3 is 15 residues long. Germline V gene lookup returns CDR1 MGHRA and CDR2 YSYEKL. DNA of the CDR3: TGCGCCAGCAGCCCGGTGGCAGGGGTAATTTACGAGCAGTACTTC. Its protein is CASSPVAGVIYEQYF.

The V gene is TRBV27, the J gene TRBJ1-1, with 9 bases fitting TRBD1. Germline V gives CDR1 MNHEY, CDR2 SMNVEV (reference sequence). J gave up 9 bases and V 3 bases, and 5 bases lay outside the gene matches. The CDR3 loop spans 13 amino acids. CDR3 amino acids: CASSFSQGAKAFF. The CDR3 bases are TGTGCCAGCAGTTTCTCACAGGGGGCAAAAGCTTTCTTT.

The V gene is TRBV7-6, the J gene TRBJ2-2; a possible D gene is TRBD2 (5 bases). Trimming took 4 bases from V and 0 from J, leaving 15 bases between them. The CDR3 covers 17 residues. The germline V gene encodes CDR1 SGHVS and CDR2 FNYEAQ. DNA for the CDR3: TGTGCCAGCAGCTCGCCGTGGGGTAGCGCGAACACCGGGGAGCTGTTTTTT. Encoded protein: CASSSPWGSANTGELFF.

This clone was counted between two and nine times. The chain carries TRBV28 and TRBJ1-2, with D perhaps matching TRBD1 (5 bases). Trimming took 11 bases from V and 8 from J, leaving 21 bases between them. Germline CDR1 reads MDHEN; CDR2 reads SYDVKM. The CDR3 has 13 amino acids. DNA of the CDR3: TGTGCCGGCGGGAGAGGGGATGGTAGAGGCTACACCTTC. It is translated as CAGGRGDGRGYTF.